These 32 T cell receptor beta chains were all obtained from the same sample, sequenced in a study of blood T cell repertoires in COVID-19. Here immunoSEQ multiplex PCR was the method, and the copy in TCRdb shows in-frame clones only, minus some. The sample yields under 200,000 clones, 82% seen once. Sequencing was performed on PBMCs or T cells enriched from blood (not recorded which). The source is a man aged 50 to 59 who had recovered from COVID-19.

CDR3 nucleotides: TGTGCCAGCAGGCGGGACAGGGCTGGTAATGAAAAACTGTTTTTT. Translated, it gives CASRRDRAGNEKLFF. The J gene is TRBJ1-4, the V gene TRBV2, with 9 bases lining up with TRBD1. After removal of 6 bases from V and 4 bases from J, the junction contained 6 bases not matched to a gene. CDR1 is SNHLY and CDR2 is FYNNEI in the germline V gene. CDR3 size: 15 residues.

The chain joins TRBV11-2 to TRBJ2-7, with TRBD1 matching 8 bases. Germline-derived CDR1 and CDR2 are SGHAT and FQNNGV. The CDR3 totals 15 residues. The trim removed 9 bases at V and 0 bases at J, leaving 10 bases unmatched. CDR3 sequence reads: CASFPLTGGSYEQYF. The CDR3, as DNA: TGTGCCAGTTTCCCCTTAACAGGGGGCTCCTACGAGCAGTACTTC.

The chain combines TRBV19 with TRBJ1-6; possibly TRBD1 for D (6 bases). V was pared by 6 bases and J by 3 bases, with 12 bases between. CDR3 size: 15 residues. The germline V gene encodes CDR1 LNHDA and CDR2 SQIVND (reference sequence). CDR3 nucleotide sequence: TGTGCCAGTAGGCTAGGGGGTGACTATAATTCACCCCTCCACTTT. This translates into CASRLGGDYNSPLHF.

The CDR3 region is CASSLANQAQYNSPLHF. The CDR3 DNA follows: TGTGCCAGCAGCTTAGCCAACCAGGCCCAATATAATTCACCCCTCCACTTT. This rearrangement joins TRBV7-2 to TRBJ1-6; D call uncertain. V was clipped by 0 bases and J by 4 bases, with 13 bases between them. Germline CDR1 is SGHTA and CDR2 is FQGNSA. CDR3 length: 17 amino acids.

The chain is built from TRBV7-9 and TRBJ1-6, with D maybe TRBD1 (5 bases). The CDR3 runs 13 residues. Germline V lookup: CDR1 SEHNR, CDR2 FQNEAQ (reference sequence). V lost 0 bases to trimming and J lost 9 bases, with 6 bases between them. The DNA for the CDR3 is TGTGCCAGCAGCTTAGCGGGGGGTTCACCCCTCCACTTT. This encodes CASSLAGGSPLHF.

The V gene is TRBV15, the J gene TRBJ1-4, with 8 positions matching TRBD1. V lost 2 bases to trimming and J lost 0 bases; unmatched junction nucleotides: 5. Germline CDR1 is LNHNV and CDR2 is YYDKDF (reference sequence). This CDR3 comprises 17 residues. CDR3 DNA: TGTGCCACCAGCAGACGGACAGGGACGTCAACTAATGAAAAACTGTTTTTT. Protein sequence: CATSRRTGTSTNEKLFF. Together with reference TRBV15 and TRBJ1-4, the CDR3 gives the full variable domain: DAMVIQNPRYQVTQFGKPVTLSCSQTLNHNVMYWYQQKSSQAPKLLFHYYDKDFNNEADTPDNFQSRRPNTSFCFLDIRSPGLGDTAMYLCATSRRTGTSTNEKLFFGSGTQLSVL.

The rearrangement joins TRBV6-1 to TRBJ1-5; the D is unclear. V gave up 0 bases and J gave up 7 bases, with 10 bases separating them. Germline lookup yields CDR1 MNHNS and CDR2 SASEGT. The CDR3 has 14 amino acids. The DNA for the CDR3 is TGTGCCAGCAGTGAAGCTCAGGTTGGACAGCCCCAGCATTTT. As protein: CASSEAQVGQPQHF.

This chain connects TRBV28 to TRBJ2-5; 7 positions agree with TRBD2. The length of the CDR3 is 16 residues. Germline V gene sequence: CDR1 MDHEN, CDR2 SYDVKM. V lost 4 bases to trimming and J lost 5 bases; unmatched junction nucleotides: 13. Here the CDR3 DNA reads TGTGCCAGCAGTTCCCCTCGGGGGGTTGGGAGGGAGACCCAGTACTTC. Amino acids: CASSSPRGVGRETQYF.

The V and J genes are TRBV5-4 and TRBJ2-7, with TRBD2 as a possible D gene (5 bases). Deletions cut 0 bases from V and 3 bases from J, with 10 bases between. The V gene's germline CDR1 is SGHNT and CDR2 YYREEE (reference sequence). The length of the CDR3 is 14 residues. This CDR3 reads CASSLGASNYEQYF. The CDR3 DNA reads TGTGCCAGCAGCTTGGGGGCTAGCAACTACGAGCAGTACTTC. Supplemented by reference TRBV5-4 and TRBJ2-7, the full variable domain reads ETGVTQSPTHLIKTRGQQVTLRCSSQSGHNTVSWYQQALGQGPQFIFQYYREEENGRGNFPPRFSGLQFPNYSSELNVNALELDDSALYLCASSLGASNYEQYFGPGTRLTVT.

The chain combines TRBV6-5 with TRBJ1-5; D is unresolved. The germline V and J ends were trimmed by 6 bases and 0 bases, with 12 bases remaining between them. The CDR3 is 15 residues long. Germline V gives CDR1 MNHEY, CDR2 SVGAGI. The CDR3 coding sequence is TGTGCCAGCAGCCGCTCCCTCTATAGCAATCAGCCCCAGCATTTT. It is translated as CASSRSLYSNQPQHF.

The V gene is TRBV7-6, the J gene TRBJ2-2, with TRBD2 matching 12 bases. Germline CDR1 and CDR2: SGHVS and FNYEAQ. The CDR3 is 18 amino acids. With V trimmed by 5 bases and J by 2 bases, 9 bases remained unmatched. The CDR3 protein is CASSRGLAGGPNTGELFF. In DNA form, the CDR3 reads TGTGCCAGCAGCCGGGGGCTAGCGGGAGGGCCCAACACCGGGGAGCTGTTTTTT. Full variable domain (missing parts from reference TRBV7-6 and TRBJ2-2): GAGVSQSPRYKVTKRGQDVALRCDPISGHVSLYWYRQALGQGPEFLTYFNYEAQQDKSGLPNDRFSAERPEGSISTLTIQRTEQRDSAMYRCASSRGLAGGPNTGELFFGEGSRLTVL.

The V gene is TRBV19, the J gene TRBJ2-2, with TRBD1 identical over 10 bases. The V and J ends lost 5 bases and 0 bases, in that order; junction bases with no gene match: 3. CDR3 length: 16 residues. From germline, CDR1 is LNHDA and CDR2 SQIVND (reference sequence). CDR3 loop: CASSPGQGANTGELFF. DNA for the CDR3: TGTGCCAGTAGTCCCGGACAGGGGGCGAACACCGGGGAGCTGTTTTTT.

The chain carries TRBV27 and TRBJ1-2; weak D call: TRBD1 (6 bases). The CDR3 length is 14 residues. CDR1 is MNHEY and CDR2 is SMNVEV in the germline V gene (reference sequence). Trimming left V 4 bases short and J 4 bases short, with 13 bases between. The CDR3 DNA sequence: TGTGCCAGCAGTTCCCAACAGGGATTCTATGGCTACACCTTC. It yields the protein CASSSQQGFYGYTF.

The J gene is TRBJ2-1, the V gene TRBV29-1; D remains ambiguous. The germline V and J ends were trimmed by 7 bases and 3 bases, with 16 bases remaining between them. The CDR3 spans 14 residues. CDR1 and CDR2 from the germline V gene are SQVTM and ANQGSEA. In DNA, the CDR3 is TGCAGCGCCCGCTCTGGAGAAGGCTACAATGAGCAGTTCTTC. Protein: CSARSGEGYNEQFF.

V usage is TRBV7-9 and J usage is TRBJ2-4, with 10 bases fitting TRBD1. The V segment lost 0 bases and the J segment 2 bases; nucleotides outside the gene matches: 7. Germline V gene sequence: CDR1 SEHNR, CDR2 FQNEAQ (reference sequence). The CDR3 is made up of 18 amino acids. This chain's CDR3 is CASSLAQAGQGTKNIQYF. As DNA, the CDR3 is TGTGCCAGCAGCTTAGCCCAAGCGGGACAGGGGACCAAAAACATTCAGTACTTC.

The CDR3 reads CASSTAGNTIYF. The CDR3 region has the DNA TGCGCCAGCAGCACGGCTGGAAACACCATATATTTT. The chain couples TRBV5-1 to TRBJ1-3; D not resolved. The ends were cut back, 4 bases at V and 2 bases at J, with 4 bases in the middle. Germline assignment: CDR1 SGHRS and CDR2 YFSETQ. The CDR3 is made up of 12 amino acids.

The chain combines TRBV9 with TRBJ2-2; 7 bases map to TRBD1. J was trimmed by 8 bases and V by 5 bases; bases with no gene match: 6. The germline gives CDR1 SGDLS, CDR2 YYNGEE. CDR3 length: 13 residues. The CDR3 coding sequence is TGTGCCAGCAGTGGGACAGCCGTAGGGGAGCTGTTTTTT. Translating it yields CASSGTAVGELFF.

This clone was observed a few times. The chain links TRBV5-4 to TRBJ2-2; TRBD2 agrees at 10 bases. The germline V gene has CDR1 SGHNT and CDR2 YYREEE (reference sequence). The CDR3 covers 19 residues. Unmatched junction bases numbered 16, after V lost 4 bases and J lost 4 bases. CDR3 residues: CASSLGLAGVGGGTGELFF. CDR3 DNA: TGTGCCAGCAGCCTGGGGCTAGCGGGAGTCGGGGGCGGCACCGGGGAGCTGTTTTTT. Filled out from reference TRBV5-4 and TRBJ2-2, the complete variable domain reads ETGVTQSPTHLIKTRGQQVTLRCSSQSGHNTVSWYQQALGQGPQFIFQYYREEENGRGNFPPRFSGLQFPNYSSELNVNALELDDSALYLCASSLGLAGVGGGTGELFFGEGSRLTVL.

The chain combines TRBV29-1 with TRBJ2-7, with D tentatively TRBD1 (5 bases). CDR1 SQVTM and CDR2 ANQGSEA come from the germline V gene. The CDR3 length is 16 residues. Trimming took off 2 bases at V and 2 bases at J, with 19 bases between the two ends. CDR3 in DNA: TGCAGCGTTGAAACCAGGGTGGGGCTTGGGACCTACGAGCAGTACTTC. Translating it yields CSVETRVGLGTYEQYF.

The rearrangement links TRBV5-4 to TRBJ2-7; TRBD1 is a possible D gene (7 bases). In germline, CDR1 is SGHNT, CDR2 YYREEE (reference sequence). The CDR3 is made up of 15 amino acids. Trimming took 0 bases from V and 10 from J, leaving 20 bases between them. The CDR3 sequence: CASSLAGGGGLEQYF. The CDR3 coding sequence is TGTGCCAGCAGCTTGGCCGGAGGAGGGGGCTTGGAACAGTACTTC.

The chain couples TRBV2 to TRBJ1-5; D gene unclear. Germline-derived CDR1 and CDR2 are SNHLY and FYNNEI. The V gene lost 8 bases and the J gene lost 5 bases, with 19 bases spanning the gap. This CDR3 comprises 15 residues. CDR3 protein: CASVLDGIDDQPQHF. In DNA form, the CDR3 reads TGTGCCAGCGTTCTCGACGGGATAGATGATCAGCCCCAGCATTTT.

DNA for the CDR3: TGTGTCAGAAGCTTAACGTTACAGCACCACTCTGGGGCCAACGTCCTGACTTTC. It translates to CVRSLTLQHHSGANVLTF. V and J are TRBV7-5 and TRBJ2-6; the table's D call, TRBD1, has no DNA check behind it. TRBV7-5 corresponds to a pseudogene. The CDR3 loop spans 18 amino acids.

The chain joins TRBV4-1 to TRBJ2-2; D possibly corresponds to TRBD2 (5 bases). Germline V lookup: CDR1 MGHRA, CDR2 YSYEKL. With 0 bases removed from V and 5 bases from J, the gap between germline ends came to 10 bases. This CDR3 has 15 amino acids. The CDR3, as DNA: TGCGCCAGCAGCCAAGATCGGTGGAGGACCGGGGAGCTGTTTTTT. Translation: CASSQDRWRTGELFF.

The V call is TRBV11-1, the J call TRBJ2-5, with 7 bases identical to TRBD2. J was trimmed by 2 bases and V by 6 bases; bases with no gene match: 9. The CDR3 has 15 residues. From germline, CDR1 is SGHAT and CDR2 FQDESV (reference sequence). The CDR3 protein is CASRSVGAGQETQYF. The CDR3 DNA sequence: TGTGCCAGCAGATCAGTGGGAGCGGGGCAAGAGACCCAGTACTTC. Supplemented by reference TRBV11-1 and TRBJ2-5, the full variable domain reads EAEVAQSPRYKITEKSQAVAFWCDPISGHATLYWYRQILGQGPELLVQFQDESVVDDSQLPKDRFSAERLKGVDSTLKIQPAELGDSAMYLCASRSVGAGQETQYFGPGTRLLVL.

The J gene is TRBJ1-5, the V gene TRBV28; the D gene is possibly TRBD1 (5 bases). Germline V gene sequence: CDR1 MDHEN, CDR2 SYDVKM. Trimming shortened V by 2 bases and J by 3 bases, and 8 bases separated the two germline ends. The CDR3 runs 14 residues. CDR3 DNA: TGTGCCAGCAGTTTAACAGGTAACAATCAGCCCCAGCATTTT. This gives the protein CASSLTGNNQPQHF.

CDR3 loop: CASSTWRNTEAFF. The CDR3 DNA sequence: TGTGCCAGTTCGACTTGGCGGAACACTGAAGCTTTCTTT. The chain is built from TRBV19 and TRBJ1-1; D ambiguous. V shed 8 bases and J shed 1 base, with 11 bases lying between them. Germline values: CDR1 LNHDA, CDR2 SQIVND (reference sequence). This CDR3 has 13 amino acids.

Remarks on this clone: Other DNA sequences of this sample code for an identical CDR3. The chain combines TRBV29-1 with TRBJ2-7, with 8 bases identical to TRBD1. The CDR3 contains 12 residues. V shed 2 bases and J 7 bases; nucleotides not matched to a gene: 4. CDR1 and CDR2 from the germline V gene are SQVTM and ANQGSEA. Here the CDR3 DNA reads TGCAGCGTTGAAACAGGGGGTGGAGAGCAGTACTTC. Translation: CSVETGGGEQYF.

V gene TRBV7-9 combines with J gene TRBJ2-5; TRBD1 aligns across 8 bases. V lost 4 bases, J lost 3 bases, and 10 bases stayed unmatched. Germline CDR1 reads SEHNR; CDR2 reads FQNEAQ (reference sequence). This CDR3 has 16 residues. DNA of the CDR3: TGTGCCAGCAGCTCATGGAAGGCAGGGGGCAAAGAGACCCAGTACTTC. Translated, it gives CASSSWKAGGKETQYF.

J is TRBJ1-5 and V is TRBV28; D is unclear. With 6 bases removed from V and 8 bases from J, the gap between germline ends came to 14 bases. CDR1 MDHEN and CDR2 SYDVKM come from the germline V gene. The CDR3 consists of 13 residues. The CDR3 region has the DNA TGTGCCAGCAGCAATCCAAGTTCGGAGCCCCAGCATTTT. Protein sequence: CASSNPSSEPQHF.

CDR3 sequence reads: CASTPTPGNTIYF. CDR3 DNA sequence: TGCGCCAGCACGCCTACCCCCGGAAACACCATATATTTT. The rearrangement joins TRBV10-2 to TRBJ1-3; D is unclear. The CDR3 loop spans 13 amino acids. V was trimmed by 7 bases and J by 4 bases, leaving 11 bases between them. The germline V gene has CDR1 WSHSY and CDR2 SAAADI.

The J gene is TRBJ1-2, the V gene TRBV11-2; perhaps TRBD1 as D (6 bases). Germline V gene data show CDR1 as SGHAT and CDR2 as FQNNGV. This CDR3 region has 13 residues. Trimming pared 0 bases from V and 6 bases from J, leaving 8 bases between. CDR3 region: CASSLDRQDGYTF. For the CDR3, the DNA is TGTGCCAGCAGCTTAGATAGACAGGATGGCTACACCTTC.

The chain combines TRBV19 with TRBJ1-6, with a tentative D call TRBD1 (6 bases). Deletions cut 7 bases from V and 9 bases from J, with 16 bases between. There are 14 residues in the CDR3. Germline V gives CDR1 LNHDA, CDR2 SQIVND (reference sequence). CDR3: CASTVGADLSPLHF. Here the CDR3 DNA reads TGTGCCAGTACGGTGGGGGCCGACCTTTCACCCCTCCACTTT.